The entry that follows covers one TCR beta chain sequence. Its specific antigen is unknown. Base-call qualities are not available, and no considerably larger clone is one nucleotide away. One collaborating source in Seattle enrolled patients during active infection and followed them longitudinally through the course of disease. Each collaborating institution followed its own protocols to collect whole blood in K2EDTA tubes. Collaborator samples were shipped for TCRbeta analysis as frozen whole blood, isolated PBMCs, or DNA extracted from either sample type. These data originate in a study of blood T cell repertoires in COVID-19 (dated by TCRdb to about 2020). Concerning the study at large: Collaborator samples came from the United States, Italy and Spain and covered acute and convalescent phases of COVID-19. The prospective study material was composed of cDNA or gDNA derived from T cells, B-cell-depleted T cells, or PBMCs. Deeply sampled blood TCRbeta repertoires from subjects exposed to, actively infected with, or recovered from COVID-19 were included in the dataset. The repertoires were released in a freely available public database meant as a resource for research on the immune response to SARS-CoV-2. Samples were obtained from the ongoing ImmuneRACE study (first 160 participants) and from over a thousand subjects provided by 6 global collaborators. Nearly every sample came with metadata listing a de-identified subject ID, COVID-19 status, age in years and sex. HLA class I and class II types, where available, came from metadata supplied by the sample provider rather than from assay-based typing.

General conclusions and limits of the study: The quantity of clinical and demographic metadata differed by source and by participant and was supplied without curation.

After removal of 0 bases from V and 8 bases from J, the junction retains 14 bases not matched to a gene. For CDR1 and CDR2, the germline V gene (reference sequence) lists MNHEY and SMNVEV. Counted from cysteine to phenylalanine, this CDR3 has 17 amino acids. Solely the CDR3 DNA is kept, with 51 bases framed from the first base. TCRbeta CDR3 regions were amplified from genomic DNA using the immunoSEQ Assay, a bias-controlled multiplex PCR. As for the authors' bioinformatics: Nucleated cell counts per sample were estimated from amplification of reference gene primers within the assay. To quantify the absolute abundance of each unique TCRbeta CDR3 rearrangement, sequence reads were collapsed and filtered. Productive Simpson clonality was computed per sample as the square root of Simpson's diversity index over productive rearrangements. TCRdb provides this immuneACCESS table in a form limited to in-frame rearrangements. Some clones are lacking; in checked studies, under half of them reflect an unresolved V gene, and why the rest are absent is not known. V and J calls and clone size are given by that table; D and trimming were obtained from the DNA. The sample table contains tens of thousands of clones; only one count was recorded for 90% of them. Clones ranked in the top ten supply 5.5% to 8% of the sample.

This receptor chain uses TRBV27 and TRBJ1-2, and TRBD1 aligns with 8 junction nucleotides. Input material: peripheral blood. This TCR was recovered from a young man with COVID-19, enrolled during active disease. The DNA is as follows: TGTGCCAGCAGTTTATCGTTTTGGACAACAGGGGGTCGAGGCTACACCTTC. It specifies CASSLSFWTTGGRGYTF.